This TCR beta chain was sequenced for a study of Ad26.COV2.S vaccination and SARS-CoV-2 variants. Overall study context: Intramuscularly, Ad26.COV2.S was given either once or twice, 56 days apart.

Remarks on this clone: Its matching antigen is unknown.

This sample's treatment: roughly 19 received Ad26.COV2.S at low or high dose, single or two shots; several received placebo; per-sample allocation not given. Day 63 after the first vaccine or placebo injection was the time point for sampling. Looked up from germline, CDR1 is SGHAT and CDR2 is FQNNGV. The CDR3 extends over 16 amino acids. Deletions cut 4 bases from V and 0 bases from J, with 13 bases between. TCRdb's table, derived via immunoSEQ multiplex PCR, lists solely in-frame clones and lacks some. This repertoire shows fewer than 500,000 clones, nearly 90% found once; its top ten account for 2.5%. Study-wide results and caveats: Higher spike-specific TCR breadth was found in vaccine recipients than in placebo recipients.

The chain has TRBV11-2 and TRBJ2-1, with a weak D call TRBD1 (5 bases). This sample comprised peripheral blood, obtained in a trial of Ad26.COV2.S vaccine versus placebo. This clonotype was sampled from a person aged 18 to 65 who received the Ad26.COV2.S COVID-19 vaccine or a placebo. The CDR3 DNA reads as TGTGCCAGCAGCTCGTACAGGAAGGCCTCCTACAATGAGCAGTTCTTC. Translating gives CASSSYRKASYNEQFF.